The text below deals with one TCR beta chain. TCRdb's table, derived via immunoSEQ multiplex PCR, lists solely in-frame clones and lacks some. The sample shows some 380,000 clones, roughly 96% of them seen only once. The data derive from a study of shared clonotypes between healthy human individuals. This receptor was taken from a man younger than 40 in good health. Sequencing was performed on memory CD8+ T cells sorted from blood. Noted subset: CD45RO+ cells pooled with CCR7-negative TemRA cells.

CDR3 DNA sequence: TGTGCCAGCCAGAGGTCCGGACTGGAACAAGAGACCCAGTACTTC. Translation: CASQRSGLEQETQYF. The genes are TRBV5-6 and TRBJ2-5; a weak D match, TRBD2 (5 bases). This CDR3 is built from 15 residues. V was pared by 7 bases and J by 2 bases, with 18 bases between. The germline gives CDR1 SGHDT, CDR2 YYEEEE. The full variable domain, completed using reference TRBV5-6 and TRBJ2-5, is DAGVTQSPTHLIKTRGQQVTLRCSPKSGHDTVSWYQQALGQGPQFIFQYYEEEERQRGNFPDRFSGHQFPNYSSELNVNALLLGDSALYLCASQRSGLEQETQYFGPGTRLLVL.